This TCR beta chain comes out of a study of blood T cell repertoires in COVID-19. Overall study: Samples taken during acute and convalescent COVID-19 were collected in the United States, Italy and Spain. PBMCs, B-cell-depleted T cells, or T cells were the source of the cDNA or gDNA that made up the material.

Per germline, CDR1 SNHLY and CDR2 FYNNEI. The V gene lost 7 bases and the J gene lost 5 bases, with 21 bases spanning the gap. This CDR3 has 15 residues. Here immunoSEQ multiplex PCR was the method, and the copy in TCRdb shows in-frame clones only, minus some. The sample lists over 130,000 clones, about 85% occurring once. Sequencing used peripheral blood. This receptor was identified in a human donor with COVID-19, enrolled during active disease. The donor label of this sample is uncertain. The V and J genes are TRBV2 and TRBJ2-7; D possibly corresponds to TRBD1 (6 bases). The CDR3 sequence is CASTGEGGPFNEQYF. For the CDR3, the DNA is TGTGCCAGCACCGGGGAAGGGGGACCCTTTAACGAGCAGTACTTC.